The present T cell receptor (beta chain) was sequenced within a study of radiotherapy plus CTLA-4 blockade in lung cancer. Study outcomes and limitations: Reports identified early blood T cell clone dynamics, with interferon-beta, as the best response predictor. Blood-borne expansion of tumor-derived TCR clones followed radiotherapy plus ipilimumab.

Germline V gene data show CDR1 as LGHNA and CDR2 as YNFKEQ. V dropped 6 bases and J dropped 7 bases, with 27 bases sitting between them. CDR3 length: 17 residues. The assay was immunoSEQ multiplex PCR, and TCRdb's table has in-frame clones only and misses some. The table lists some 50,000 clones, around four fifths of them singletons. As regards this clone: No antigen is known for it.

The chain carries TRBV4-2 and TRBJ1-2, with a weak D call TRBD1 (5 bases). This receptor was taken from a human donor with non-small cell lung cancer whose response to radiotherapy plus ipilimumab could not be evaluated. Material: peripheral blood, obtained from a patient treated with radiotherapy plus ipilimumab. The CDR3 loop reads CASRHGGSSQASSGYTF. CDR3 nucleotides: TGTGCCAGCAGACATGGGGGGTCTTCCCAGGCATCGAGTGGCTACACCTTC.